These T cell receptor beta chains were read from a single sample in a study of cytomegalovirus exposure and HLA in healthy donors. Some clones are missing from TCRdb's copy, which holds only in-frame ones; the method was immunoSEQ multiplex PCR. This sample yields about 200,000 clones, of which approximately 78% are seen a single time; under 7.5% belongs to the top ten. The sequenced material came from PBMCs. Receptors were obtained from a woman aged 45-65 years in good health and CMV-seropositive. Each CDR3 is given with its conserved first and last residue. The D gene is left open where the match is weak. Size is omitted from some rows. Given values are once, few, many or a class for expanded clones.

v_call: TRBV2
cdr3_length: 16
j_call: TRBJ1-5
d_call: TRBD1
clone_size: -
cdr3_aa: CASSESGTGGNQPQHF
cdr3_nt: TGTGCCAGCAGTGAAAGCGGGACAGGGGGCAATCAGCCCCAGCATTTT

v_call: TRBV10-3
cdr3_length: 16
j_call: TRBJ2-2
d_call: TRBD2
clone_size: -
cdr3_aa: CAISESSGRGTGELFF
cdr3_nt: TGTGCCATCAGTGAGTCTAGCGGGAGGGGAACCGGGGAGCTGTTTTTT

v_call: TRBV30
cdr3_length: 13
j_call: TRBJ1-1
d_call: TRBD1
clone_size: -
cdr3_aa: CAWSTTGGTEAFF
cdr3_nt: TGTGCCTGGAGTACAACAGGGGGAACTGAAGCTTTCTTT

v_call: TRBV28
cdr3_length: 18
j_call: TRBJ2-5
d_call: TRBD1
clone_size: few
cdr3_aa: CASSLQTPGTGFKETQYF
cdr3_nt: TGTGCCAGCAGTCTACAAACTCCCGGGACAGGGTTCAAGGAGACCCAGTACTTC

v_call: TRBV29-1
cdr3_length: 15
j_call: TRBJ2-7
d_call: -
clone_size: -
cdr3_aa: CSVYSDSPQGYEQYF
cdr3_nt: TGCAGCGTTTATTCCGACAGTCCCCAAGGGTACGAGCAGTACTTC

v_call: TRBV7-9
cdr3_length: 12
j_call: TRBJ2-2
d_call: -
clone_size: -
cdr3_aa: CSSSLSGGELFF
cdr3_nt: TGTTCCAGCAGCTTATCCGGCGGGGAGCTGTTTTTT

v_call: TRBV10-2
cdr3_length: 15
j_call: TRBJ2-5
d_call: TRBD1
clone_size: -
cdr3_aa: CASRGRTGRQETQYF
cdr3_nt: TGCGCCAGCCGAGGGAGGACAGGGCGGCAAGAGACCCAGTACTTC

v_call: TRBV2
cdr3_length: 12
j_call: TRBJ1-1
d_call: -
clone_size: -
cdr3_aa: CASSVGGPEAFF
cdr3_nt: TGTGCCAGCAGTGTGGGGGGGCCGGAAGCTTTCTTT

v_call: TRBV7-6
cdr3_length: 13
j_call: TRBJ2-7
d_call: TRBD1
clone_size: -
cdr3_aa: CASSLGQGGEQYF
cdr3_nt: TGTGCCAGCAGCCTTGGACAGGGAGGCGAGCAGTACTTC

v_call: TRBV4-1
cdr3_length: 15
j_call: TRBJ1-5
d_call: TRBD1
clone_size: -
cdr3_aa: CASSRQGGSNQPQHF
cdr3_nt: TGCGCCAGCAGTCGACAGGGTGGAAGCAATCAGCCCCAGCATTTT

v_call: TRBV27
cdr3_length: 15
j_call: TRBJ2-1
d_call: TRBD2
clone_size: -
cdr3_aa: CASSFASGSPGEQFF
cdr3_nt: TGTGCCAGCAGTTTTGCTAGCGGGAGTCCTGGGGAGCAGTTCTTC

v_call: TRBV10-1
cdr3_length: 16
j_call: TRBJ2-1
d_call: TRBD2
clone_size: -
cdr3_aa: CASSEFGTSGNNEQFF
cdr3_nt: TGCGCCAGCAGTGAGTTCGGGACTAGCGGAAACAATGAGCAGTTCTTC

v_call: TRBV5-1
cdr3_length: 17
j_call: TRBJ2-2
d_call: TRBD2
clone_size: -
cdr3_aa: CASSSGLAGVSSGELFF
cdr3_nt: TGCGCCAGCAGCTCGGGACTAGCGGGAGTTTCGTCCGGGGAGCTGTTTTTT

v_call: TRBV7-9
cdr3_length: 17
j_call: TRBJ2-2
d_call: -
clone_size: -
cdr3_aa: CASSLEAGRANTGELFF
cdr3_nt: TGTGCCAGCAGCTTAGAGGCGGGCAGAGCGAACACCGGGGAGCTGTTTTTT

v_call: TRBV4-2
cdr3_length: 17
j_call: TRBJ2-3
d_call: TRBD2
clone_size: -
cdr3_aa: CASSQVVIAGGTDTQYF
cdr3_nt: TGTGCCAGCAGCCAAGTTGTAATAGCGGGAGGTACAGATACGCAGTATTTT

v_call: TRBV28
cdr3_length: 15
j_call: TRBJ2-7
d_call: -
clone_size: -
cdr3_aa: CATRSSGGEPYEQYF
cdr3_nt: TGTGCCACCCGTTCCTCGGGCGGGGAGCCCTACGAGCAGTACTTC

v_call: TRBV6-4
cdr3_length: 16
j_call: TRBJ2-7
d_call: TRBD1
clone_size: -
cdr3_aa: CASSDPDRGLSYEQYF
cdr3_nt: TGTGCCAGCAGTGACCCAGACAGGGGGCTCTCCTACGAGCAGTACTTC

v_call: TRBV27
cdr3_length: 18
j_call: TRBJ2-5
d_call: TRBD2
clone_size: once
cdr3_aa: CASSLSRSWRGGGETQYF
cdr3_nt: TGTGCCAGCAGTTTATCGAGGTCCTGGCGGGGGGGCGGGGAGACCCAGTACTTC

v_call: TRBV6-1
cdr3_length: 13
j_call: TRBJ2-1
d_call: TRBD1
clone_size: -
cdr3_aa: CASETGGLSEQFF
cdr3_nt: TGTGCCAGCGAGACAGGGGGCTTAAGTGAGCAGTTCTTC

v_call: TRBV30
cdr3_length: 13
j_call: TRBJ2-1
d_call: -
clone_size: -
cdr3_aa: CAWSRSSPREQFF
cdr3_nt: TGTGCCTGGAGCCGCAGTTCCCCCAGGGAGCAGTTCTTC

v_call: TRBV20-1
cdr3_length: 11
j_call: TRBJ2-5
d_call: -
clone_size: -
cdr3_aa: CSARSLETQYF
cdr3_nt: TGCAGTGCTAGATCGTTAGAGACCCAGTACTTC

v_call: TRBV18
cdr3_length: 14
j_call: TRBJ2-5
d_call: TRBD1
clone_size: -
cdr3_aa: CASSPGTGEETQYF
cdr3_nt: TGTGCCAGCTCACCCGGGACAGGGGAAGAGACCCAGTACTTC

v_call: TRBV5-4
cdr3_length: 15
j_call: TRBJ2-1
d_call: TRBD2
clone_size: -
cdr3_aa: CASSRGLAGAGEQFF
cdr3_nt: TGTGCCAGCAGCCGGGGACTAGCGGGGGCGGGGGAGCAGTTCTTC

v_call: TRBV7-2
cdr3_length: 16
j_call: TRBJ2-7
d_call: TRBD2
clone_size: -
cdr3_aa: CASSLEASGGAYEQYF
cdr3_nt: TGTGCCAGCAGCCTAGAGGCTAGCGGGGGGGCCTACGAGCAGTACTTC

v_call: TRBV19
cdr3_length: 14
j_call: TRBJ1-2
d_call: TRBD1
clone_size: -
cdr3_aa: CASSDRGPNYGYTF
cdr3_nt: TGTGCCAGTAGCGACAGGGGGCCTAACTATGGCTACACCTTC

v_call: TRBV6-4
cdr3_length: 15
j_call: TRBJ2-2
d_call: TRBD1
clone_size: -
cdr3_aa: CASSPRQGSTGELFF
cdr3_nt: TGTGCCAGCAGTCCTCGACAGGGGAGCACCGGGGAGCTGTTTTTT

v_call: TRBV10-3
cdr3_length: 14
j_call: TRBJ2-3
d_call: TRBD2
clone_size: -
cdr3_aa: CAITSAGVTDTQYF
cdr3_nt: TGTGCCATCACATCAGCGGGAGTCACAGATACGCAGTATTTT

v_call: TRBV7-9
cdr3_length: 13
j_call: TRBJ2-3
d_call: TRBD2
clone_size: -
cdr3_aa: CASSVRLADTQYF
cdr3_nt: TGTGCCAGCAGCGTACGACTAGCGGATACGCAGTATTTT

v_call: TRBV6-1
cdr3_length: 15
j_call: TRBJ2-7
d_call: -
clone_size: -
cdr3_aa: CASSEYFLGAYEQYF
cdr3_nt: TGTGCCAGCAGTGAATACTTCCTTGGGGCATACGAGCAGTACTTC

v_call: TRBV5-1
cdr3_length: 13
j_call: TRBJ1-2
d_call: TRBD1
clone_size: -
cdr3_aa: CASSQTGDYGYTF
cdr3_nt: TGCGCCAGCAGCCAAACAGGGGACTATGGCTACACCTTC

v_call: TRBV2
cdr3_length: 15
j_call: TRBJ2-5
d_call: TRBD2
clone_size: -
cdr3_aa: CASSGLAGGVETQYF
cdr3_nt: TGTGCCAGCAGTGGGCTAGCGGGGGGAGTGGAGACCCAGTACTTC

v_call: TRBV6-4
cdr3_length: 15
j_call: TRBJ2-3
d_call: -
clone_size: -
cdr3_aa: CASKPYPTSTDTQYF
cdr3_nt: TGTGCCAGCAAGCCTTACCCCACTAGCACAGATACGCAGTATTTT

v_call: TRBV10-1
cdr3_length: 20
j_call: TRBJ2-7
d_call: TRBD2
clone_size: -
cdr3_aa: CASSETPGLAGGNRSYEQYF
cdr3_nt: TGCGCCAGCAGTGAGACTCCGGGACTAGCGGGGGGGAACCGCTCCTACGAGCAGTACTTC

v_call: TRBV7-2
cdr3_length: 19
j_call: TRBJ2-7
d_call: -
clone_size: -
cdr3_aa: CASSLAQVERLTGSYEQYF
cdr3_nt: TGTGCCAGCAGCTTAGCGCAGGTTGAGCGGCTGACTGGGAGCTACGAGCAGTACTTC

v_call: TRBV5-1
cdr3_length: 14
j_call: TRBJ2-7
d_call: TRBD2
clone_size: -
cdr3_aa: CASRQRGGSYEQYF
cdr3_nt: TGCGCCAGCAGGCAGCGGGGCGGGTCCTACGAGCAGTACTTC

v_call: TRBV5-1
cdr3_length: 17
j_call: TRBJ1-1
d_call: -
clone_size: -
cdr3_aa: CASSLETGRRMNTEAFF
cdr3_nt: TGCGCCAGCAGCTTGGAGACAGGACGGAGAATGAACACTGAAGCTTTCTTT

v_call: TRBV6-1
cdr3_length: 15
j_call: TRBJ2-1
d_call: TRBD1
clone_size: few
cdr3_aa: CASSEGRTGVSEQFF
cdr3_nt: TGTGCCAGCAGTGAAGGCCGGACAGGGGTGAGTGAGCAGTTCTTC

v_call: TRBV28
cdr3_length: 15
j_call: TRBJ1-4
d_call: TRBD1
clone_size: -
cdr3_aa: CASSRRQGAWEKLFF
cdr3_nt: TGTGCCAGCAGCCGCCGACAGGGGGCTTGGGAAAAACTGTTTTTT

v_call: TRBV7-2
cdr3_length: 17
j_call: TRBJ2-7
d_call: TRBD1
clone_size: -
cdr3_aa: CASSPRASGQGSYEQYF
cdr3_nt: TGTGCCAGCAGCCCTCGAGCCTCGGGACAGGGCTCCTACGAGCAGTACTTC

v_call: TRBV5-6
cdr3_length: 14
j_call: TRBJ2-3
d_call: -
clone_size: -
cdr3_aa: CASSLGRRTDTQYF
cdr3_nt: TGTGCCAGCAGCTTGGGGAGACGCACAGATACGCAGTATTTT

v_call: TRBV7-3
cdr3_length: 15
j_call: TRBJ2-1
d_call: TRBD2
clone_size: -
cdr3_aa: CASSLGLAGVNEQFF
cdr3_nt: TGTGCCAGCAGCTTAGGGCTAGCGGGCGTCAATGAGCAGTTCTTC

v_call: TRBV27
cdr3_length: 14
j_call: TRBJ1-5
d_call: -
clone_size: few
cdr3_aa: CASSWGGGEQPQHF
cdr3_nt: TGTGCCAGCAGTTGGGGCGGGGGTGAACAGCCCCAGCATTTT

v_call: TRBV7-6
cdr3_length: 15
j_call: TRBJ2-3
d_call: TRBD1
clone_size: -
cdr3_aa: CASSPETGGVDTQYF
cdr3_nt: TGTGCCAGCAGCCCGGAGACAGGGGGCGTAGATACGCAGTATTTT

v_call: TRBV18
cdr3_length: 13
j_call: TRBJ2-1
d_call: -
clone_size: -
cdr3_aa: CASSPPPGNEQFF
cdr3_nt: TGTGCCAGCTCACCACCCCCGGGAAATGAGCAGTTCTTC